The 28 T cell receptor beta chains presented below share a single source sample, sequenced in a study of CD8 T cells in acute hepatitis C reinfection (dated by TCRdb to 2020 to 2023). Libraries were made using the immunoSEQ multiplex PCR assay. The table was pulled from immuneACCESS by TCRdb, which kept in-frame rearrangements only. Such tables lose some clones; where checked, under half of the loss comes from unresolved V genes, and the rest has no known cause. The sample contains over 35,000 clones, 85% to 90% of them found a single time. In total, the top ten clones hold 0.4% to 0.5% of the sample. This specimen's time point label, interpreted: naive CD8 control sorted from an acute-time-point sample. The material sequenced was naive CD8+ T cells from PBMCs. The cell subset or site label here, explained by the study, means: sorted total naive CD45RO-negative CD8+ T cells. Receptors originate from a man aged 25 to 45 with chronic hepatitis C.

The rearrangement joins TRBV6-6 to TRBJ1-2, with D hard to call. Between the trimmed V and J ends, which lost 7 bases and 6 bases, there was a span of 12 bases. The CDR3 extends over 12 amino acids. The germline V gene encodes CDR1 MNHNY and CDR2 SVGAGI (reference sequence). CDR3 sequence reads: CASTDALDGYTF. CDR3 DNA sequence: TGTGCCAGCACCGACGCATTGGATGGCTACACCTTC.

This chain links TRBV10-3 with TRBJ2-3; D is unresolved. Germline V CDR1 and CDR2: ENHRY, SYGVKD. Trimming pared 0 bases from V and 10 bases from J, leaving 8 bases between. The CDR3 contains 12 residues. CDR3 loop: CAISESEMAQYF. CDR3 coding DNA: TGTGCCATCAGTGAGTCAGAGATGGCGCAGTATTTT.

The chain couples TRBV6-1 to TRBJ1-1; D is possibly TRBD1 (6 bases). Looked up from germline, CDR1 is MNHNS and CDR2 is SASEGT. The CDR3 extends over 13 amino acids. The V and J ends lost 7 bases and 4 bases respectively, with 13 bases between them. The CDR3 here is CASTQGWSTEAFF. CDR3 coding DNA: TGTGCCAGCACCCAGGGGTGGAGCACTGAAGCTTTCTTT.

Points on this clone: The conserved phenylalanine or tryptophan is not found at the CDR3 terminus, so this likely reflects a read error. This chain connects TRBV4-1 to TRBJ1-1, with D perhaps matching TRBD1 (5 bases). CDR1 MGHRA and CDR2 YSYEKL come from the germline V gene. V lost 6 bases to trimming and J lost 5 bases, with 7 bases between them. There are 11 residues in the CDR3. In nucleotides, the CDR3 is TGCGCCAGCAGGGGGGGGACTGAAGCTTTCCTT. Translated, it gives CASRGGTEAFL.

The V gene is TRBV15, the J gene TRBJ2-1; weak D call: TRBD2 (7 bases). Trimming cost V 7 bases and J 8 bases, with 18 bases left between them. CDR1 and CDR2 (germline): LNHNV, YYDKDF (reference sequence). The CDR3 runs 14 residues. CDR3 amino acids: CATKLTGGVYEQFF. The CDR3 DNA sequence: TGTGCCACCAAACTAACGGGGGGCGTATATGAGCAGTTCTTC.

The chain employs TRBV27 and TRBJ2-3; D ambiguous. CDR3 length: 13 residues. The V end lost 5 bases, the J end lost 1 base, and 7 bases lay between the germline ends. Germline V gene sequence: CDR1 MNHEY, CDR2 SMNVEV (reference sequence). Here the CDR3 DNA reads TGTGCCAGCAGTGTCTACGGCACAGATACGCAGTATTTT. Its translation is CASSVYGTDTQYF.

This CDR3 is CASSVERNTDTQYF. The CDR3 coding sequence is TGTGCCAGCAGCGTAGAAAGGAACACAGATACGCAGTATTTT. The chain combines TRBV9 with TRBJ2-3; D is ambiguous. The CDR3 is 14 amino acids. V was cut by 0 bases and J by 2 bases, with 7 bases left in between. Germline V gives CDR1 SGDLS, CDR2 YYNGEE.

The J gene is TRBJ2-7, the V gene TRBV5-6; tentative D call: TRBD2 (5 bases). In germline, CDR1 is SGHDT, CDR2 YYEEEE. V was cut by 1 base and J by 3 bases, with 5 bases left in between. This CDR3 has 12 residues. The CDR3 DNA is TGTGCCAGCAGCTTGCGGGGCTACGAGCAGTACTTC. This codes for CASSLRGYEQYF.

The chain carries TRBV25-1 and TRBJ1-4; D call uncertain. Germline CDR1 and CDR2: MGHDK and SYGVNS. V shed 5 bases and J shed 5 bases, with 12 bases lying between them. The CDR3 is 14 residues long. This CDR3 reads CASSTTILNEKLFF. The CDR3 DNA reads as TGTGCCAGCAGTACGACGATTTTGAATGAAAAACTGTTTTTT.

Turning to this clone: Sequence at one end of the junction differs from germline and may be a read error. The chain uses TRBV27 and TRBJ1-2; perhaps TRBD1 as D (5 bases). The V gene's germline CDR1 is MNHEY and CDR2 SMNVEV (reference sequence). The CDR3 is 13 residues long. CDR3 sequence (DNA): TGTGCCACCTCGCCGGGGGTTAACCATGGCTACACCTTC. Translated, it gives CATSPGVNHGYTF.

This chain's CDR3 is CASSTTSASYEQYF. Here the CDR3 DNA reads TGTGCCAGCAGCACGACTAGCGCGTCCTACGAGCAGTACTTC. The chain is built from TRBV6-1 and TRBJ2-7, with 8 bases that match TRBD2. Germline lookup yields CDR1 MNHNS and CDR2 SASEGT. The CDR3 runs 14 residues. J lost 1 base, V lost 6 bases, and 5 bases had no gene match.

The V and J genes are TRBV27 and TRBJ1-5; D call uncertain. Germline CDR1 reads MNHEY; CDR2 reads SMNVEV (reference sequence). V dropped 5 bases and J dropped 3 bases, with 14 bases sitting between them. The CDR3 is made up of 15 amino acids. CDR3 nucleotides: TGTGCCAGCAGTCCCCTCGGAGGGTCCAATCAGCCCCAGCATTTT. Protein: CASSPLGGSNQPQHF.

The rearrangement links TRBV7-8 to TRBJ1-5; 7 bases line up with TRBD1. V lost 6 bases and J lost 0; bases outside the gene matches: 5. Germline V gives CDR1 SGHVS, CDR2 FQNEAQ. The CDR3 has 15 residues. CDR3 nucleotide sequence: TGTGCCAGCAGTTATGGGACAGATAGCAATCAGCCCCAGCATTTT. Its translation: CASSYGTDSNQPQHF.

CDR3 sequence (DNA): TGCGCCAGCAGCCAAGTTATCTACAATGAGCAGTTCTTC. Residues: CASSQVIYNEQFF. The chain carries TRBV4-1 and TRBJ2-1; D is undetermined. This CDR3 is 13 amino acids long. The V gene's germline CDR1 is MGHRA and CDR2 YSYEKL. V lost 1 base, J lost 3 bases, and 4 bases lay in between.

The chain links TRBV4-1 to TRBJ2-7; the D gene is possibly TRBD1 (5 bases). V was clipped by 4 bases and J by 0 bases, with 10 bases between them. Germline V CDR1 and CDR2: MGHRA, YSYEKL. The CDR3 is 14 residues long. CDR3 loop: CASSPQGLSYEQYF. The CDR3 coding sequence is TGCGCCAGCAGCCCTCAGGGCCTCTCCTACGAGCAGTACTTC.

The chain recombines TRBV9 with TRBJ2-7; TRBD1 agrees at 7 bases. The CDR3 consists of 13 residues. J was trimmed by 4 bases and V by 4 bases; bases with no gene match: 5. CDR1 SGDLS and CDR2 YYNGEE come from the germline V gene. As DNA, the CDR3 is TGTGCCAGCAGCCCAGACAGGGAATACGAGCAGTACTTC. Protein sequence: CASSPDREYEQYF.

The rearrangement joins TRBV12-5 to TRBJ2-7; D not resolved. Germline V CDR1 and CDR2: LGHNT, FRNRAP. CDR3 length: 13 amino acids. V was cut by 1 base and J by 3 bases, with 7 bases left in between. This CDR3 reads CASGLGYGYEQYF. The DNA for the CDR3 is TGTGCTAGTGGTTTGGGCTACGGCTACGAGCAGTACTTC.

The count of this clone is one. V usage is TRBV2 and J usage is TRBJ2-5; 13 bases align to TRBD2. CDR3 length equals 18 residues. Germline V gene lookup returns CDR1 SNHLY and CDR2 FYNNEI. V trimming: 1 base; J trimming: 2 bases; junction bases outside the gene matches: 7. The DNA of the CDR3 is TGTGCCAGCAGTGAAGGTCCGACTAGCGGGAGGTCACAAGAGACCCAGTACTTC. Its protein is CASSEGPTSGRSQETQYF.

CDR3 loop: CASSLGPSYEQYF. In DNA form, the CDR3 reads TGTGCCAGCAGCTTAGGCCCCTCCTACGAGCAGTACTTC. This chain connects TRBV13 to TRBJ2-7; D remains unclear. CDR1 is PRHDT and CDR2 is FYEKMQ in the germline V gene (reference sequence). The CDR3 has 13 amino acids. Trimming cost V 0 bases and J 0 bases, with 3 bases left between them.

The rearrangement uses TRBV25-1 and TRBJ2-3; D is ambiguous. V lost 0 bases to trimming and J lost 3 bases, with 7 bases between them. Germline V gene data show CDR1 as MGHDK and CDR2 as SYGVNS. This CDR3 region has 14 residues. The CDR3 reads CASSEYSTTDTQYF. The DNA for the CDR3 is TGTGCCAGCAGTGAATACTCTACTACAGATACGCAGTATTTT.

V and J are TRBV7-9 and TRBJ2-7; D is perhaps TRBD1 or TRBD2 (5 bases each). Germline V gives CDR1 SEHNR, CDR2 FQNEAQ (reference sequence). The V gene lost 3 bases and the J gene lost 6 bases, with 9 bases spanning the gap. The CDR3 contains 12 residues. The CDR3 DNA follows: TGTGCCAGCAGCTTTACGGGGACCGAGCAGTACTTC. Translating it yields CASSFTGTEQYF.

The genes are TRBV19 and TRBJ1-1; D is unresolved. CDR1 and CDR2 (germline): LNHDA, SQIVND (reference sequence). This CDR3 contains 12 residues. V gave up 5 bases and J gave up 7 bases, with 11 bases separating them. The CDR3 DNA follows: TGTGCCAGTAGTGCGGGCGGCATTGAAGCTTTCTTT. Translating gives CASSAGGIEAFF.

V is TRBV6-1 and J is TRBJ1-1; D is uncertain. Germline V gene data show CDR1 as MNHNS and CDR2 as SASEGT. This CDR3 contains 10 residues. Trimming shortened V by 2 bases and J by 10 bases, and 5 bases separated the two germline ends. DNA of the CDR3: TGTGCCAGCAGTGAATTTGGAGCTTTCTTT. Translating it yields CASSEFGAFF.

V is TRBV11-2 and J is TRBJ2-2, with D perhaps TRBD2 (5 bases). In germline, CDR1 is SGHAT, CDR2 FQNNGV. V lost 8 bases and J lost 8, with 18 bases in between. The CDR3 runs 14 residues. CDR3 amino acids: CASFPSSAGGELFF. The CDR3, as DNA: TGTGCCAGCTTTCCCTCGAGTGCGGGTGGGGAGCTGTTTTTT. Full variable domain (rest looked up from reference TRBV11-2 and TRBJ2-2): EAGVAQSPRYKIIEKRQSVAFWCNPISGHATLYWYQQILGQGPKLLIQFQNNGVVDDSQLPKDRFSAERLKGVDSTLKIQPAKLEDSAVYLCASFPSSAGGELFFGEGSRLTVL.

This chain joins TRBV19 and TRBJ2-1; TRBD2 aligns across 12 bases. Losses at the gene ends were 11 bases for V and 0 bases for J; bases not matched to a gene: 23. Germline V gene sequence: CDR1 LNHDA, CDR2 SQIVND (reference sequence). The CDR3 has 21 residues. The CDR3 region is CASRGPLRLAGVLSSYNEQFF. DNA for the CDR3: TGTGCCTCTAGAGGGCCATTACGACTAGCGGGAGTCTTGAGCTCCTACAATGAGCAGTTCTTC.

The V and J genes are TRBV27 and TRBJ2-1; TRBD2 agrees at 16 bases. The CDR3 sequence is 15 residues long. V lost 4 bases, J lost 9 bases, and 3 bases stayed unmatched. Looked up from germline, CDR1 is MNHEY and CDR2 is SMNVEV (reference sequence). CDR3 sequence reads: CASSSGLAGGVEQFF. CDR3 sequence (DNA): TGTGCCAGCAGTTCGGGACTAGCGGGAGGGGTTGAGCAGTTCTTC.

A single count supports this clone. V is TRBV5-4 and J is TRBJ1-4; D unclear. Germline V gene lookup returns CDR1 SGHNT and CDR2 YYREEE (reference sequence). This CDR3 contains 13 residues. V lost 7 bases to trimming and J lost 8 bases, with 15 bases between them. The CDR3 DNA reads TGTGCCAGCGGGAATCCGGGCCCAGAAAAACTGTTTTTT. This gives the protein CASGNPGPEKLFF.

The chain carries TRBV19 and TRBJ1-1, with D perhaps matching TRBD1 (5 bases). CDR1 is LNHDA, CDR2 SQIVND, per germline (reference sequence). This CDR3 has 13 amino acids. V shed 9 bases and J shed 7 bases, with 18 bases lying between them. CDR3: CASSGLLKVEAFF. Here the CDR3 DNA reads TGTGCCAGCTCGGGACTTCTTAAGGTTGAAGCTTTCTTT.